This T cell receptor (beta chain) was sequenced in a study of cytomegalovirus exposure and HLA in healthy donors. Overall study: The study's early data release held about 85 million unique TCRs from HLA-typed donors. Study results and limitations: Other equally common chains were less clonally expanded than HLA-associated TCR beta chains, a later analysis showed. A later look showed TCR association rates differing by HLA locus, highest for DRB1 and lowest for HLA-C.

The CDR3 is 14 amino acids. CDR1 is MNHEY and CDR2 is SVGAGI in the germline V gene. V was trimmed by 5 bases and J by 0 bases, leaving 8 bases between them. This clone showed up just a few times. What it recognizes is unknown. Primers for the PCR totalled 60 Vbeta and 13 Jbeta. This table comes from immunoSEQ multiplex PCR, and its TCRdb copy is limited to in-frame clones, with some not included. This table holds almost 80,000 clones, under 70% found once. This TCR derives from a woman aged 45-65 years in good health and CMV-seropositive. The V call is TRBV6-5, the J call TRBJ1-5; D unresolved. The sample was PBMCs. The CDR3 sequence is CASSERDSNQPQHF. Written as DNA, the CDR3 is TGTGCCAGCAGTGAGAGGGATAGCAATCAGCCCCAGCATTTT.